This T cell receptor beta chain was captured by sequencing in a study of regulatory T cells. Concerning this clone itself: Its specificity is unknown.

Trimming cost V 3 bases and J 0 bases, with 9 bases left between them. Germline-derived CDR1 and CDR2 are SGHRS and YFSETQ. The CDR3 spans 14 residues. Primers: 52 TRBV forward and 13 TRBJ reverse. TCRdb keeps only in-frame clones here, not all; method: immunoSEQ multiplex PCR. This sample has 20,000 to 25,000 clones, with 93% found just once. Study-level points and caveats: Regulatory T cells showed the strongest V-J pair restriction and V/J gene skewing among patient repertoires.

Sequenced input: CD8+ T cells sorted from blood. V is TRBV5-1 and J is TRBJ1-1; tentative D call: TRBD1 (6 bases). The TCR comes from a child aged 2-15 years with CD3G deficiency. The CDR3 region is CASSSGALNTEAFF. DNA for the CDR3: TGCGCCAGCAGCTCGGGGGCCCTGAACACTGAAGCTTTCTTT.